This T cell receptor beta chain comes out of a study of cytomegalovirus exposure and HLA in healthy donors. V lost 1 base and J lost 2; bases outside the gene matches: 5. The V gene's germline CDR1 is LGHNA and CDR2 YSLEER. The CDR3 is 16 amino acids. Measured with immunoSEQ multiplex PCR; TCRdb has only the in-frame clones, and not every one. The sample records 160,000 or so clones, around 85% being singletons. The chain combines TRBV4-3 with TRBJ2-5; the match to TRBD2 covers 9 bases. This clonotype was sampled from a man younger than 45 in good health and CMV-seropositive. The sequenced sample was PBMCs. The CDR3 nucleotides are TGCGCCAGCAGCCAAGGGCTAGCGGGGTGGCAAGAGACCCAGTACTTC. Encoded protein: CASSQGLAGWQETQYF.